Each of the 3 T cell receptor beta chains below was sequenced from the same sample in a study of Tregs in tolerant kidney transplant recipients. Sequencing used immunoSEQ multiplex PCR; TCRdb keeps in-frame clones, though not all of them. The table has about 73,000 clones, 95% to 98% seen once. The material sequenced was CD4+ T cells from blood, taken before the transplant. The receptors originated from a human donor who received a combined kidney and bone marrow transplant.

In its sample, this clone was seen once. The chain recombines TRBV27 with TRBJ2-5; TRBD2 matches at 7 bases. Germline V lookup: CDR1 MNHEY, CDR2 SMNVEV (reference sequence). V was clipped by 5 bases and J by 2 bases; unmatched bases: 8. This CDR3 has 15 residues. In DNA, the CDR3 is TGTGCCAGCAGTAATAGCGGGCGGGGGCAAGAGACCCAGTACTTC. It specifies CASSNSGRGQETQYF.

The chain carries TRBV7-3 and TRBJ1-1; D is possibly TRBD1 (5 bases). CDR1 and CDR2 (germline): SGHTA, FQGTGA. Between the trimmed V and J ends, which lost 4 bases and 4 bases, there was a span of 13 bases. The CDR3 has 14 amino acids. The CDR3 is CASSSTGGGTEAFF. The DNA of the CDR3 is TGTGCCAGCAGCTCCACCGGGGGTGGCACTGAAGCTTTCTTT.

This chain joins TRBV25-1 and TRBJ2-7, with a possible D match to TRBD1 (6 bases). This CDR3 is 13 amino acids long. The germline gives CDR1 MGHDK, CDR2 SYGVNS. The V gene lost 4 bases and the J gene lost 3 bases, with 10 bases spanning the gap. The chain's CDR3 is CASSVQGSYEQYF. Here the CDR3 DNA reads TGTGCCAGCAGTGTCCAGGGGAGCTACGAGCAGTACTTC.